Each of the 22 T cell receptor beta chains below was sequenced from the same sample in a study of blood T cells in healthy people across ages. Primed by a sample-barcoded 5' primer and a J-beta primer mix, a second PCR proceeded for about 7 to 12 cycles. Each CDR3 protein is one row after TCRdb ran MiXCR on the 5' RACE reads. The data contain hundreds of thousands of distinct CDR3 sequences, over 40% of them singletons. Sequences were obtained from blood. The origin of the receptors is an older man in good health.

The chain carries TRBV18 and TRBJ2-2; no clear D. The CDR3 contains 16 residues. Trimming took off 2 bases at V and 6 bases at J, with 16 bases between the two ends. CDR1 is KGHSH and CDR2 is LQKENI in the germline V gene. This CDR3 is CASSPLPEKVSGELFF. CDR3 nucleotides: TGTGCCAGCTCACCATTACCGGAAAAGGTATCCGGGGAGCTGTTTTTT.

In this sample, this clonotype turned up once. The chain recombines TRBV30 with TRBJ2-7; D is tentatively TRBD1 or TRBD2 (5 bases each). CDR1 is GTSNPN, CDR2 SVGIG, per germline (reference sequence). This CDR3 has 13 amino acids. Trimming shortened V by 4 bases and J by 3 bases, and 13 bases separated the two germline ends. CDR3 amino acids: CAWNRGLDYEQYF. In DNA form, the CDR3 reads TGTGCCTGGAACCGGGGCCTGGACTACGAGCAGTACTTC.

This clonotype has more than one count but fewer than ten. CDR3 in DNA: TGTGCCAGCAGCCCAGGAGGGGGAGGAGATACGCAGTATTTT. Translation gives CASSPGGGGDTQYF. The chain employs TRBV7-3 and TRBJ2-3, with D perhaps assigned TRBD1 or TRBD2 (6 bases each). CDR1 SGHTA and CDR2 FQGTGA come from the germline V gene. CDR3 size: 14 residues. V lost 5 bases and J 5 bases, leaving 14 bases between the germline ends.

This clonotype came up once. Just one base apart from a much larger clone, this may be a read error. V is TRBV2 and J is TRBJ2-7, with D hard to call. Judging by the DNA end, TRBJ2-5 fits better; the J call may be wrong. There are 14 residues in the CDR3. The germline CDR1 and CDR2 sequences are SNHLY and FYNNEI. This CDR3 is CASSLPVGRETQYF. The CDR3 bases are TGTGCCAGCAGTCTCCCGGTGGGCAGAGAGACCCAGTACTTC.

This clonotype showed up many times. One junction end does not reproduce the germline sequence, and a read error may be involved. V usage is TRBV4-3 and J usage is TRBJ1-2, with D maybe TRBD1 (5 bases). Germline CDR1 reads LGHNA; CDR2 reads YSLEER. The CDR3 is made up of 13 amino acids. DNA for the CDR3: TGTGCCAGCAGCCAAACGGGGACGGATGGCTACACCTTC. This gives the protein CASSQTGTDGYTF.

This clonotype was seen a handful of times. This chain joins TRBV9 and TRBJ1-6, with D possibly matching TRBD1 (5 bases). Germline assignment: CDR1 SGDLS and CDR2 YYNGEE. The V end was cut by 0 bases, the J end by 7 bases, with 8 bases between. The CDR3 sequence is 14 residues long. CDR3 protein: CASSVGGNNSPLHF. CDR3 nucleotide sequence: TGTGCCAGCAGCGTAGGGGGGAACAATTCACCCCTCCACTTT.

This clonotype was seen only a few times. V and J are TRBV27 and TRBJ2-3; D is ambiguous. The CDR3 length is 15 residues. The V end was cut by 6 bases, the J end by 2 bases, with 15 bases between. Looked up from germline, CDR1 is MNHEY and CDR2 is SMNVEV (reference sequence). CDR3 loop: CASRPPRDATDTQYF. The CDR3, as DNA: TGTGCCAGCAGACCTCCCCGAGACGCCACAGATACGCAGTATTTT.

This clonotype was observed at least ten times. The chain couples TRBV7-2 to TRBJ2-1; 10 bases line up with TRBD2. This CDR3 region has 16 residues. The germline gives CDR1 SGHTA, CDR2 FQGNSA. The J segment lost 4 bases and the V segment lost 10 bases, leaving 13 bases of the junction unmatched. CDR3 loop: CATKPGASGSYNEQFF. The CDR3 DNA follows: TGTGCCACCAAACCGGGAGCTAGCGGGAGTTACAATGAGCAGTTCTTC. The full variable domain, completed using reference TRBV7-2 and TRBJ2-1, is GAGVSQSPSNKVTEKGKDVELRCDPISGHTALYWYRQSLGQGLEFLIYFQGNSAPDKSGLPSDRFSAERTGGSVSTLTIQRTQQEDSAVYLCATKPGASGSYNEQFFGPGTRLTVL.

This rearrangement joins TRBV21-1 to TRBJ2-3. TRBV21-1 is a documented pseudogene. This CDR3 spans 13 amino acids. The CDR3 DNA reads TGTGCCAGCAGCAAAAGGGTGTCAGATACGCAGTATTTT. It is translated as CASSKRVSDTQYF.

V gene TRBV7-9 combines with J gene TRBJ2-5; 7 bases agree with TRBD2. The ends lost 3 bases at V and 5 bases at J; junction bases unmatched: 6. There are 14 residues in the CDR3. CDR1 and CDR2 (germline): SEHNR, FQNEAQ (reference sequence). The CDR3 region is CASSLGSGMETQYF. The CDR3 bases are TGTGCCAGCAGCTTGGGAAGCGGGATGGAGACCCAGTACTTC.

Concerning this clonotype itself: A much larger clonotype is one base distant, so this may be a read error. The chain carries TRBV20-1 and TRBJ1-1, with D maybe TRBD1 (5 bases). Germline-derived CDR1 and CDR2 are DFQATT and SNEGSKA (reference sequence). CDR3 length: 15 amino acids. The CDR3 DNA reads TGCAGCGCTCTCAACGGGGGGAAAATGAACACTGAAGCTTTCTTT. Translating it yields CSALNGGKMNTEAFF.

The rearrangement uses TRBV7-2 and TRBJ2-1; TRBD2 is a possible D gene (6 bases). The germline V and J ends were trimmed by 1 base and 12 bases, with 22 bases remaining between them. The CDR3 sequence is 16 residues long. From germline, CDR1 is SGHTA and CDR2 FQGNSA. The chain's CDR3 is CASSLGAGPILRGQFF. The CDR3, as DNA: TGTGCCAGCAGCTTAGGGGCGGGACCTATCCTTCGCGGGCAGTTCTTC.

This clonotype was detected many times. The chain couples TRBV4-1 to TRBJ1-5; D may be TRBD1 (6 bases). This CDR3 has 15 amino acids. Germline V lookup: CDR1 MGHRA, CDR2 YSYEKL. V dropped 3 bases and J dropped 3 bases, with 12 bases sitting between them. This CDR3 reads CASSHGNRDNQPQHF. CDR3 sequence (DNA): TGCGCCAGCAGCCACGGGAACAGGGACAATCAGCCCCAGCATTTT.

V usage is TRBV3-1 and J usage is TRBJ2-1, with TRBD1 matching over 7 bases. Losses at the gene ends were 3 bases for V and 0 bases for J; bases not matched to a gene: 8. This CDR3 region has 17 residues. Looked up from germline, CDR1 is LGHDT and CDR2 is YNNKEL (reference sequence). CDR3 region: CASSQGQGQSSYNEQFF. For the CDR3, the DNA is TGTGCCAGCAGCCAGGGCCAGGGACAGAGCTCCTACAATGAGCAGTTCTTC.

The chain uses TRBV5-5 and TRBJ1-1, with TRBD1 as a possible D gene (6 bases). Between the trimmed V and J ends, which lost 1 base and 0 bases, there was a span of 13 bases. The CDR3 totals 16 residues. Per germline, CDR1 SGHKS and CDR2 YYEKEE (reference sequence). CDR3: CASSLKGGNMNTEAFF. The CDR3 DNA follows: TGTGCCAGCAGCTTGAAAGGGGGAAATATGAACACTGAAGCTTTCTTT.

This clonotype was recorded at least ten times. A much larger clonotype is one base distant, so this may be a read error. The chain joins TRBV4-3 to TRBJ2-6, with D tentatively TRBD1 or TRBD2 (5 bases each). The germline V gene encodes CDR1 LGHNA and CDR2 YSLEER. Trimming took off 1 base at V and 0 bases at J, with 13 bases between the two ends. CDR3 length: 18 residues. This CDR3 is CASSQVGPQGSGANVLTF. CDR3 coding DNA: TGCGCCAGCAGCCAAGTGGGACCTCAGGGCTCTGGGGCCAACGTCCTGACTTTC.

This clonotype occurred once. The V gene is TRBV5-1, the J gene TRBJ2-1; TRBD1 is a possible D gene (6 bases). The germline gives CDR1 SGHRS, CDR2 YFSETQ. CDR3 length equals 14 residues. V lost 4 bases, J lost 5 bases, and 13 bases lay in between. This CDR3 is CASSPGTRNNEQFF. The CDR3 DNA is TGCGCCAGCAGCCCAGGGACAAGAAACAATGAGCAGTTCTTC.

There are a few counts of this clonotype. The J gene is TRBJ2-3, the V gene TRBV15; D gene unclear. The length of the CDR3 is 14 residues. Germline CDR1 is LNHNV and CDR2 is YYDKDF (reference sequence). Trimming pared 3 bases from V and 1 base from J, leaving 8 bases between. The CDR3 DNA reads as TGTGCCACCAGCAGCCGCCGCGGCACAGATACGCAGTATTTT. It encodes CATSSRRGTDTQYF.

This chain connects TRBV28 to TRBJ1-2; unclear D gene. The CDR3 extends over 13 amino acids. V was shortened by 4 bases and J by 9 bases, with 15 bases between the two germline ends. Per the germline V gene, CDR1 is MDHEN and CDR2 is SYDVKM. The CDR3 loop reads CASSSGILNSYTF. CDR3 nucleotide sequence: TGTGCCAGCAGTTCCGGGATCCTCAATAGCTACACCTTC.

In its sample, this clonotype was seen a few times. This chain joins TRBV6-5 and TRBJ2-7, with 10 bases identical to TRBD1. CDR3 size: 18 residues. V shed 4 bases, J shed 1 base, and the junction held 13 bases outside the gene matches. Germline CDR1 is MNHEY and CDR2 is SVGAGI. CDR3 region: CASSSGQGITKKSYEQYF. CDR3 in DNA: TGTGCCAGCAGTTCGGGACAGGGGATAACGAAAAAATCCTACGAGCAGTACTTC.

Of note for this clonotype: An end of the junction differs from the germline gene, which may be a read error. The CDR3 loop reads CASRGTGANYDYTF. DNA for the CDR3: TGTGCCAGCAGGGGGACAGGAGCTAACTATGACTACACCTTC. The chain is built from TRBV6-2 or TRBV6-3 and TRBJ1-2; 8 positions agree with TRBD1. The CDR3 runs 14 residues. CDR1 MNHEY and CDR2 SVGEGT come from the germline V gene.

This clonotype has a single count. The CDR3 region has the DNA TGTGTCGGCAGTTGGGGGGTGAGCTCCTACAATGAGCAGTTCTTC. Translated, it gives CVGSWGVSSYNEQFF. The V gene is TRBV28, the J gene TRBJ2-1, with D possibly matching TRBD2 (6 bases). CDR1 and CDR2 (germline): MDHEN, SYDVKM. This CDR3 is 15 amino acids long.